This TCR beta chain was identified during a study of T cells in Graves' hyperthyroidism and ophthalmopathy. This CDR3 has 15 residues. The ends were cut back, 7 bases at V and 8 bases at J, with 18 bases in the middle. Per the germline V gene, CDR1 is SEHNR and CDR2 is FQNEAQ (reference sequence). TCR beta CDR3 region amplification was performed from RNA transcripts. With the HTBI primer set, the TCR CDR3 went through a first round of RT-PCR. TCRdb recomputed calls from the multiplex PCR reads with MiXCR, one row per CDR3 protein. The sample lists some 250,000 distinct CDR3 sequences; about 14% were seen once. This clonotype occurred many times.

Sequences were obtained from blood. The V gene is TRBV7-9, the J gene TRBJ1-6, with D unclear. The origin of this receptor is a woman in her thirties or forties with Graves' hyperthyroidism that later progressed to Graves' ophthalmopathy. The CDR3 bases are TGTGCCAGCACCGTGGTGGGGTCGTCCGATTCACCCCTCCACTTT. Protein: CASTVVGSSDSPLHF.